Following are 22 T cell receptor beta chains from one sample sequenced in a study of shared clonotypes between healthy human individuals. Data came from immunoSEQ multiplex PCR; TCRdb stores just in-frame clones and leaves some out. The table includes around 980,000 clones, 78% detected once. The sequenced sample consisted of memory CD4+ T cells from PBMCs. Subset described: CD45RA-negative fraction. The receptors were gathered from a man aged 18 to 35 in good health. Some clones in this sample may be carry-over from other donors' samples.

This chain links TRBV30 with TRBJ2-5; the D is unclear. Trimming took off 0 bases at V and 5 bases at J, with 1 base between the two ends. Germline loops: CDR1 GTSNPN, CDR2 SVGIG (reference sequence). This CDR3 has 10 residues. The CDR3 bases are TGTGCCTGGAGTGTCGAGACCCAGTACTTC. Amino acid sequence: CAWSVETQYF.

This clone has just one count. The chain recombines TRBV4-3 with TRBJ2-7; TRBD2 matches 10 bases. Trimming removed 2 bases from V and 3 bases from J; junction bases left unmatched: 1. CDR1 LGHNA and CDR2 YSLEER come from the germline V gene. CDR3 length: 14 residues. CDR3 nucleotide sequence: TGCGCCAGCAGCCAACGGACTAGCGGCTACGAGCAGTACTTC. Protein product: CASSQRTSGYEQYF.

CDR3 DNA sequence: TGCAGCGTTGCGTCCCACTTTAACTATGGCTACACCTTC. This gives the protein CSVASHFNYGYTF. The chain uses TRBV29-1 and TRBJ1-2; D remains unclear. Between the trimmed V and J ends, which lost 4 bases and 1 base, there was a span of 10 bases. Germline CDR1 is SQVTM and CDR2 is ANQGSEA. The CDR3 consists of 13 residues.

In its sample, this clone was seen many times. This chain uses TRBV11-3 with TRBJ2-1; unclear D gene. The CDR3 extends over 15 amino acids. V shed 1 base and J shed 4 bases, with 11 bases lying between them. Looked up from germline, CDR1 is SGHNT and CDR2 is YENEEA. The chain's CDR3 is CASSLGFDFYNEQFF. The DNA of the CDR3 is TGTGCCAGCAGCTTAGGGTTTGACTTTTACAATGAGCAGTTCTTC.

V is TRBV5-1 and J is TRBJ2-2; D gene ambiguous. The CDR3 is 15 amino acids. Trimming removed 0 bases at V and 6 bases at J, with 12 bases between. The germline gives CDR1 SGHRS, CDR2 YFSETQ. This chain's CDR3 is CASSLDPDRPGELFF. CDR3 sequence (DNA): TGCGCCAGCAGCTTGGATCCGGACCGCCCCGGGGAGCTGTTTTTT.

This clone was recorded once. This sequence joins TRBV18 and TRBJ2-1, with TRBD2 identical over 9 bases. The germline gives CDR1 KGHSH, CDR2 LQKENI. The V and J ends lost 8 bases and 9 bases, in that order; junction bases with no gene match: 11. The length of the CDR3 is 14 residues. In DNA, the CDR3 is TGTGCCAGCGGGCCCGGGACTAGCTTCAGTGAGCAGTTCTTC. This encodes CASGPGTSFSEQFF.

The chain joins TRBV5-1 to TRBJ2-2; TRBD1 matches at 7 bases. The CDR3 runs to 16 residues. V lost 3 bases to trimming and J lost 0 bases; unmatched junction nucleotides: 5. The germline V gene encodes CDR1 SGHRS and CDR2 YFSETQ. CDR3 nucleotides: TGCGCCAGCAGCTCTACGGGACAGCCGAACACCGGGGAGCTGTTTTTT. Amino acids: CASSSTGQPNTGELFF. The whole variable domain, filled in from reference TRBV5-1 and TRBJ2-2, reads KAGVTQTPRYLIKTRGQQVTLSCSPISGHRSVSWYQQTPGQGLQFLFEYFSETQRNKGNFPGRFSGRQFSNSRSEMNVSTLELGDSALYLCASSSTGQPNTGELFFGEGSRLTVL.

The CDR3 reads CASGTDLNPVYEQYF. Here the CDR3 DNA reads TGTGCCAGTGGGACAGACTTAAACCCCGTTTACGAGCAGTACTTC. This rearrangement joins TRBV7-2 to TRBJ2-7; 7 bases agree with TRBD1. Trimming at V came to 9 bases and at J to 4 bases, leaving 15 bases not matched to a gene. Germline V lookup: CDR1 SGHTA, CDR2 FQGNSA. This CDR3 is 15 amino acids long.

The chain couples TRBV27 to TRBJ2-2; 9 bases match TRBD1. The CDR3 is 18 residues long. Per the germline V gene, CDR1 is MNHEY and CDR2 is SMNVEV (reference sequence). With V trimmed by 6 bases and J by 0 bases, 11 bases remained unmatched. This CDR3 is CASRRIMDRGTNTGELFF. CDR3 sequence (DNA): TGTGCCAGCAGGCGCATCATGGACAGGGGCACGAACACCGGGGAGCTGTTTTTT.

CDR3 in DNA: TGTGCCAGCAAAGGGGAGGAGGGGCACTCTGGAAACACCATATATTTT. Translated: CASKGEEGHSGNTIYF. The chain recombines TRBV28 with TRBJ1-3; the D gene is possibly TRBD1 (5 bases). Looked up from germline, CDR1 is MDHEN and CDR2 is SYDVKM. V lost 7 bases and J lost 0, with 16 bases in between. The CDR3 runs to 16 residues.

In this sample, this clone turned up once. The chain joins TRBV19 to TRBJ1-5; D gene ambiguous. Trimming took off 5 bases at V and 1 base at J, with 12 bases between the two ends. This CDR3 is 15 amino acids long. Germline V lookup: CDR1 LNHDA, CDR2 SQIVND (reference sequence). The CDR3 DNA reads TGTGCCAGTAGTCTAGGAGTACAGAGCAATCAGCCCCAGCATTTT. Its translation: CASSLGVQSNQPQHF.

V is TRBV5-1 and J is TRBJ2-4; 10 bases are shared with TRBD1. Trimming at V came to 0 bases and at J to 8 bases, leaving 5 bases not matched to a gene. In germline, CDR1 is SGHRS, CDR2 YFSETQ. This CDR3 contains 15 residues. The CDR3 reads CASSLAGTGADIQYF. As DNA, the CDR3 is TGCGCCAGCAGCTTGGCCGGGACAGGGGCGGACATTCAGTACTTC.

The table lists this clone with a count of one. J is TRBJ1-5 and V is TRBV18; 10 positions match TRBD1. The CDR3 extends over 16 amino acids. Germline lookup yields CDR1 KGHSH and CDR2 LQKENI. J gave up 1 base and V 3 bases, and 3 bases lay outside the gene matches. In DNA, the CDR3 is TGTGCCAGCTCACCCGACAGGGGGCCCAGCAATCAGCCCCAGCATTTT. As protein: CASSPDRGPSNQPQHF.

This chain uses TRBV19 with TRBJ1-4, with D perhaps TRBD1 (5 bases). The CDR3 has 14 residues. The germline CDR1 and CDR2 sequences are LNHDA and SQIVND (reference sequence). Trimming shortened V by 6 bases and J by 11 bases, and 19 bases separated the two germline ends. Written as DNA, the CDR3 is TGTGCCAGTAGGCCGCCTGGGACGGTTGGTAAACTGTTTTTT. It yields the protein CASRPPGTVGKLFF.

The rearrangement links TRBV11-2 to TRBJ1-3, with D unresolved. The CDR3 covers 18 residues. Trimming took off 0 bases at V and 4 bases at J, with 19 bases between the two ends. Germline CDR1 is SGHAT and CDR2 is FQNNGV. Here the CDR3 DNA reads TGTGCCAGCAGCTTAGAGTTCTGGAAGGAGGGATTCGGAAACACCATATATTTT. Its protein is CASSLEFWKEGFGNTIYF.

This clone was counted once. CDR3 protein: CASSFSAGVSEQYF. The CDR3 DNA sequence: TGTGCCAGCAGCTTTTCAGCGGGGGTGAGTGAGCAGTACTTC. J is TRBJ2-7 and V is TRBV7-3; TRBD2 matches at 8 bases. The CDR3 covers 14 residues. J lost 7 bases, V lost 3 bases, and 8 bases had no gene match. The germline V gene encodes CDR1 SGHTA and CDR2 FQGTGA.

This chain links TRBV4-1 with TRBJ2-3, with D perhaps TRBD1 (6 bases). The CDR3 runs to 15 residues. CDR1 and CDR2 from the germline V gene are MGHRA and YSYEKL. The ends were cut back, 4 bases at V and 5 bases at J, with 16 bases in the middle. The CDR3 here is CASSLTQGPGDTQYF. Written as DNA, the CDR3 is TGCGCCAGCAGCCTAACCCAGGGGCCTGGAGATACGCAGTATTTT.

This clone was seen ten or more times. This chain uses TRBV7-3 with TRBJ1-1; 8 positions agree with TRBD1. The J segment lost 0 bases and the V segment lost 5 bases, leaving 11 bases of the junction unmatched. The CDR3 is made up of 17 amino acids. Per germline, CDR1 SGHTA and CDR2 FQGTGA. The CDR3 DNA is TGTGCCAGCAGCGCCGGACAGGGCCCTCCTATGAACACTGAAGCTTTCTTT. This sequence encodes CASSAGQGPPMNTEAFF.

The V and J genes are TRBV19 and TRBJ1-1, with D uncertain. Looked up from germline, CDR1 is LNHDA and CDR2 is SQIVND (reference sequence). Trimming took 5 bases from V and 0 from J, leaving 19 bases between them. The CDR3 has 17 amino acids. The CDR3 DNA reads TGTGCCAGTAGTGGATTGCGGACTGCCTTCTTGAACACTGAAGCTTTCTTT. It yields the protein CASSGLRTAFLNTEAFF.

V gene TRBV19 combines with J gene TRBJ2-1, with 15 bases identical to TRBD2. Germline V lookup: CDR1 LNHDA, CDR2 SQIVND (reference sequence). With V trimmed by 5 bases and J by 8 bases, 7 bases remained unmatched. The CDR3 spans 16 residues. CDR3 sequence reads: CASSSRTSGRGDEQFF. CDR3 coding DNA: TGTGCCAGTAGTTCGCGGACTAGCGGGAGGGGCGATGAGCAGTTCTTC.

Written as DNA, the CDR3 is TGTGCCAGCAGTTACCGGCGGGGGAGCTCTGGAAACACCATATATTTT. Residues: CASSYRRGSSGNTIYF. The V gene is TRBV6-5, the J gene TRBJ1-3; D perhaps matches TRBD1 (5 bases). Germline V gives CDR1 MNHEY, CDR2 SVGAGI. This CDR3 comprises 16 residues. Between the trimmed V and J ends, which lost 2 bases and 0 bases, there was a span of 11 bases.

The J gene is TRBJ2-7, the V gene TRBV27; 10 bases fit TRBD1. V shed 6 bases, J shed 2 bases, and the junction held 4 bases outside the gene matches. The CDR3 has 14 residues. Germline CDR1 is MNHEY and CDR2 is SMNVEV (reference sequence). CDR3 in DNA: TGTGCCAGCAGCCGGACAGGGGGTCCCTACGAGCAGTACTTC. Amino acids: CASSRTGGPYEQYF.